These T cell receptor beta chains were read from a single sample in a study of T cell repertoires in ileal Crohn's disease. The data were produced by immunoSEQ multiplex PCR, yet TCRdb's version contains in-frame clones alone and is incomplete. Among thousands of clones listed, roughly 80% were seen once. The material sequenced was ileal tissue. The receptors were gathered from an adult with Crohn's disease. Each CDR3 is given with its conserved first and last residue. The D gene is left open where the match is weak. For some rows the clone size is stated as once, few or many, or as a class when expanded; others skip it.

j_call d_call v_call clone_size cdr3_aa cdr3_nt
TRBJ2-2 TRBD1 TRBV7-9 NA CASSLADRTSNTGELFF TGTGCCAGCAGCTTAGCGGACAGGACCTCGAACACCGGGGAGCTGTTTTTT
TRBJ2-1 NA TRBV12-1 NA CASSFDGTSGKSSYNEQFF TGTGCCAGCAGCTTCGACGGGACTAGCGGGAAGAGCTCCTACAATGAGCAGTTCTTC
TRBJ1-1 NA TRBV30 NA CAWSPAGGMNTEAFF TGTGCCTGGAGTCCCGCCGGGGGGATGAACACTGAAGCTTTCTTT
TRBJ2-5 TRBD2 TRBV9 NA CASSPPGGVAETQYF TGTGCCAGCAGCCCCCCGGGGGGAGTTGCAGAGACCCAGTACTTC
TRBJ2-1 NA TRBV9 NA CASSPFREGGGEQFF TGTGCCAGCAGCCCCTTCAGGGAGGGAGGGGGGGAGCAGTTCTTC
TRBJ2-4 TRBD1 TRBV28 NA CASKIATGGLKNIQYF TGTGCCAGCAAGATTGCGACAGGGGGCCTCAAAAACATCCAGTACTTC
TRBJ1-4 TRBD1 TRBV7-2 few CASSQRQGIREKLFF TGTGCCAGCAGCCAGAGACAGGGCATTAGAGAAAAACTGTTTTTT
TRBJ2-5 NA TRBV28 NA CASSFFGGGYQETQYF TGTGCCAGCAGTTTCTTTGGGGGCGGGTACCAAGAGACCCAGTACTTC
TRBJ1-1 TRBD1 TRBV6-5 once CASSPGQGTEAFF TGTGCCAGCAGCCCGGGACAGGGCACTGAAGCTTTCTTT
TRBJ1-3 NA TRBV30 NA CARRSSGNTIYF TGTGCCCGGCGGAGCTCTGGAAACACCATATATTTT
TRBJ1-1 NA TRBV19 few CASRYDRNTEAFF TGTGCCAGTAGATACGACAGGAACACTGAAGCTTTCTTT
TRBJ2-5 TRBD2 TRBV28 once CASRGLAGVVETQYF TGTGCCAGCAGGGGACTAGCGGGAGTCGTGGAGACCCAGTACTTC
TRBJ1-1 TRBD1 TRBV4-3 NA CASSPQPQGRTEAFF TGCGCCAGCAGCCCCCAACCACAGGGGAGAACTGAAGCTTTCTTT
TRBJ2-7 NA TRBV5-4 once CASSLDAPPYEQYF TGTGCCAGCAGCTTGGACGCGCCACCCTACGAGCAGTACTTC
TRBJ1-3 TRBD1 TRBV30 NA CAWTRDRVDTIYF TGTGCCTGGACTAGAGACAGGGTGGACACCATATATTTT
TRBJ1-6 NA TRBV6-5 NA CASSYDDRPNSPLHF TGTGCCAGCAGTTACGATGACAGGCCCAATTCACCCCTCCACTTT
TRBJ1-2 NA TRBV9 NA CASSASFMANSQVYGYTF TGTGCCAGCAGCGCATCATTCATGGCTAATAGTCAGGTCTATGGCTACACCTTC
TRBJ1-5 NA TRBV11-2 NA CASSLTLGQNQPQHF TGTGCCAGCAGCTTAACCCTAGGACAGAATCAGCCCCAGCATTTT
TRBJ2-7 NA TRBV5-1 NA CASSFGRRQGAYEQYF TGCGCCAGCAGCTTCGGACGTCGCCAGGGTGCCTACGAGCAGTACTTC
TRBJ1-1 NA TRBV11-2 NA CASSLVGGGTEAFF TGTGCCAGCAGCTTGGTGGGAGGGGGTACTGAAGCTTTCTTT
TRBJ2-6 NA TRBV30 NA CAWTGLTGSTGANVLTF TGTGCCTGGACTGGATTAACAGGGTCCACGGGGGCCAACGTCCTGACTTTC
TRBJ2-7 TRBD1 TRBV4-3 few CASSQDGRTGREQYF TGCGCCAGCAGCCAAGATGGAAGGACAGGGCGCGAGCAGTACTTC
TRBJ1-6 NA TRBV4-1 NA CASSQDPGASSYNSPLHF TGCGCCAGCAGCCAAGATCCAGGGGCGAGCTCCTATAATTCACCCCTCCACTTT
TRBJ2-7 TRBD2 TRBV5-4 few CASSTGLAGGPQGEQYF TGTGCCAGCAGCACCGGACTAGCGGGAGGGCCGCAGGGCGAGCAGTACTTC
TRBJ1-1 NA TRBV7-9 NA CASSLFQAFF TGTGCCAGCAGCCTCTTTCAGGCTTTCTTT
TRBJ2-7 TRBD2 TRBV7-2 NA CASSFGTSVSEQYF TGTGCCAGCAGCTTCGGGACTAGCGTTAGCGAGCAGTACTTC
TRBJ2-5 TRBD2 TRBV5-4 NA CASSRTASGMIETQYF TGTGCCAGCAGCCGAACCGCTAGCGGGATGATTGAGACCCAGTACTTC
TRBJ2-2 NA TRBV7-2 NA CASSLGQNTGELFF TGTGCCAGCAGCTTAGGACAGAACACCGGGGAGCTGTTTTTT
TRBJ2-7 TRBD1 TRBV11-2 NA CASSLGTGGTRSYEQYF TGTGCCAGCAGCTTAGGGACAGGGGGTACACGCTCCTACGAGCAGTACTTC
TRBJ1-3 TRBD1 TRBV4-3 NA CASSQADRVEGNTIYF TGCGCCAGCAGCCAAGCTGACAGGGTGGAAGGAAACACCATATATTTT